This T cell receptor beta chain derives from a study of blood T cells in healthy people across ages. This clonotype was counted ten times or more. A J-beta primer mix and a sample-barcoded 5' primer were used in a second PCR of about 7 to 12 cycles. In TCRdb, the 5' RACE reads were re-called with MiXCR into one record per CDR3 protein. The table records some 640,000 distinct CDR3 sequences, approximately 30% of them present only once. The sequence was collected from a woman of 80 years or more in good health. The sample consisted of blood.

The CDR3 region is CASSPPASGGNEQFF. CDR3 nucleotide sequence: TGTGCCAGCTCACCACCGGCTAGCGGGGGGAATGAGCAGTTCTTC. The chain carries TRBV18 and TRBJ2-1; 11 nucleotides line up with TRBD2. The CDR3 consists of 15 residues. V lost 0 bases and J lost 7; bases outside the gene matches: 2. The germline CDR1 and CDR2 sequences are KGHSH and LQKENI. The full variable domain, rest sourced from reference TRBV18 and TRBJ2-1, is NAGVMQNPRHLVRRRGQEARLRCSPMKGHSHVYWYRQLPEEGLKFMVYLQKENIIDESGMPKERFSAEFPKEGPSILRIQQVVRGDSAAYFCASSPPASGGNEQFFGPGTRLTVL.